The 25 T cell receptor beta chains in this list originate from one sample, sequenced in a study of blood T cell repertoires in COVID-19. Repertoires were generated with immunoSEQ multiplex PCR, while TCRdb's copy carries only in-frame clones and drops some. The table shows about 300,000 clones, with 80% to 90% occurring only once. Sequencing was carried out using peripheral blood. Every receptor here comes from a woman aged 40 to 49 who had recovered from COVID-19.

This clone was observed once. The CDR3 loop is CASSLSYTGELFF. In DNA, the CDR3 is TGTGCCAGCAGCTTAAGCTATACCGGGGAGCTGTTTTTT. This chain joins TRBV5-4 and TRBJ2-2; D is undetermined. CDR1 is SGHNT, CDR2 YYREEE, per germline (reference sequence). V dropped 2 bases and J dropped 5 bases, with 7 bases sitting between them. The CDR3 runs 13 residues.

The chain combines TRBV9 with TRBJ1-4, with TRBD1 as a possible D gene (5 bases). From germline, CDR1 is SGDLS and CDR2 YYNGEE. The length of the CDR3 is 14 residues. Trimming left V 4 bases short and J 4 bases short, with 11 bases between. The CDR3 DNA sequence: TGTGCCAGCAGCCCATTCGGGGGTAATGAAAAACTGTTTTTT. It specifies CASSPFGGNEKLFF.

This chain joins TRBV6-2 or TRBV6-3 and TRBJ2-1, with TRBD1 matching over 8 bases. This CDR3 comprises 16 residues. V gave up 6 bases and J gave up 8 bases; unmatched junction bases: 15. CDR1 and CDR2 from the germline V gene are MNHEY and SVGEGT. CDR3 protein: CASRYRGITRKHEQFF. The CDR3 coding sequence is TGTGCCAGCAGGTACAGGGGGATCACAAGAAAGCATGAGCAGTTCTTC.

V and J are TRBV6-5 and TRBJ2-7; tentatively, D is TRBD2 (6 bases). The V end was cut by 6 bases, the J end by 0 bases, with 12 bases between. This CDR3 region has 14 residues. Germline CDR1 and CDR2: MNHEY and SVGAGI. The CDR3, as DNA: TGTGCCAGCAGCTGGGGGAGGAGCTCCTACGAGCAGTACTTC. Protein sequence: CASSWGRSSYEQYF.

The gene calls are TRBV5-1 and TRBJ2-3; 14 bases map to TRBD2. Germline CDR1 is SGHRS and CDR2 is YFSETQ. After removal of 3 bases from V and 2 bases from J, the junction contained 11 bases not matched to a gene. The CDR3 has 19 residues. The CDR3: CASSSRRGLAGGNTDTQYF. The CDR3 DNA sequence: TGCGCCAGCAGCTCAAGAAGAGGACTAGCGGGGGGCAACACAGATACGCAGTATTTT.

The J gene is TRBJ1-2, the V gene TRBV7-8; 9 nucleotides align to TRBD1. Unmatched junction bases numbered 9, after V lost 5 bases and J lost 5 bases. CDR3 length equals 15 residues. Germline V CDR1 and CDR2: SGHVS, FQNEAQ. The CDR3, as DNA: TGTGCCAGCAGCCCCTACAGGGGGCGCGAATATGGCTACACCTTC. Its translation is CASSPYRGREYGYTF.

In nucleotides, the CDR3 is TGTGCCAGCAGTGAAGGACAGAGGAACACTGAAGCTTTCTTT. The encoded protein is CASSEGQRNTEAFF. The chain has TRBV2 and TRBJ1-1, with D tentatively TRBD1 (5 bases). V lost 1 base, J lost 1 base, and 7 bases lay in between. Germline CDR1 SNHLY, CDR2 FYNNEI. The CDR3 covers 14 residues.

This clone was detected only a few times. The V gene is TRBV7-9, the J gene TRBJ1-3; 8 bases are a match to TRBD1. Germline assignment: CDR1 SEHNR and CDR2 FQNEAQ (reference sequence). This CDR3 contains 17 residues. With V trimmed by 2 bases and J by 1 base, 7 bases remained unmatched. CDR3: CASSLWDRQYSGNTIYF. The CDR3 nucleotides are TGTGCCAGCAGCTTATGGGACAGGCAATATTCTGGAAACACCATATATTTT.

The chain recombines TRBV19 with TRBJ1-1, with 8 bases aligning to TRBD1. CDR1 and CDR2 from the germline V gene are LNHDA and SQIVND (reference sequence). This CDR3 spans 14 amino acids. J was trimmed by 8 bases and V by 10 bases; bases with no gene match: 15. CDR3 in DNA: TGTGCCACCCTAGCAACCCGGGACAGGCTCGAAGCTTTCTTT. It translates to CATLATRDRLEAFF. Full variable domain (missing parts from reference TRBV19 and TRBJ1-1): DGGITQSPKYLFRKEGQNVTLSCEQNLNHDAMYWYRQDPGQGLRLIYYSQIVNDFQKGDIAEGYSVSREKKESFPLTVTSAQKNPTAFYLCATLATRDRLEAFFGQGTRLTVV.

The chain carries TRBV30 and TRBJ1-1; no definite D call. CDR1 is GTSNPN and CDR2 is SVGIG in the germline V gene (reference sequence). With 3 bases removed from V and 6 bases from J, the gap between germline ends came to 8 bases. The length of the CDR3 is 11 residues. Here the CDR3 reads CAWSPSAEAFF. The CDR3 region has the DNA TGTGCCTGGAGCCCCAGCGCTGAAGCTTTCTTT.

CDR3 amino acids: CASSLFPGQIRGYTF. The CDR3 DNA reads as TGTGCCAGCAGCTTATTCCCGGGACAGATTAGAGGCTACACCTTC. The chain uses TRBV7-8 and TRBJ1-2; 7 bases align to TRBD1. The CDR3 consists of 15 residues. From germline, CDR1 is SGHVS and CDR2 FQNEAQ. The trim removed 2 bases at V and 8 bases at J, leaving 11 bases unmatched.

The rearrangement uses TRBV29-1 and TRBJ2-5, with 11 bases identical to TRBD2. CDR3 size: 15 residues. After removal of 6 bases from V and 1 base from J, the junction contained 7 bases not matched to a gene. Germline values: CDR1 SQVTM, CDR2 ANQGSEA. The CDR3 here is CSVAPGTSGQETQYF. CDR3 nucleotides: TGCAGCGTAGCTCCCGGGACTAGCGGCCAAGAGACCCAGTACTTC.

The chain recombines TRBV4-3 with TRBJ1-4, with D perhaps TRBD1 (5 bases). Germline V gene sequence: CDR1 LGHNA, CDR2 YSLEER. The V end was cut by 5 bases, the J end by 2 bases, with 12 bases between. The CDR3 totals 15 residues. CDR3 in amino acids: CASSKKGWTNEKLFF. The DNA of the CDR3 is TGCGCCAGCAGCAAAAAGGGGTGGACTAATGAAAAACTGTTTTTT.

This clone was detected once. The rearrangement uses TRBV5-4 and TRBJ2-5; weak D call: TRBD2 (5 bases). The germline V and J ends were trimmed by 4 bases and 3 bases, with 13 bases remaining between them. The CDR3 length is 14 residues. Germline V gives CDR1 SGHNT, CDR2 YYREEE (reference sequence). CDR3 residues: CASSPGAVEETQYF. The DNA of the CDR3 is TGTGCCAGCAGCCCAGGAGCGGTAGAAGAGACCCAGTACTTC. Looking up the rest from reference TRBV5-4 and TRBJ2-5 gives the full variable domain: ETGVTQSPTHLIKTRGQQVTLRCSSQSGHNTVSWYQQALGQGPQFIFQYYREEENGRGNFPPRFSGLQFPNYSSELNVNALELDDSALYLCASSPGAVEETQYFGPGTRLLVL.

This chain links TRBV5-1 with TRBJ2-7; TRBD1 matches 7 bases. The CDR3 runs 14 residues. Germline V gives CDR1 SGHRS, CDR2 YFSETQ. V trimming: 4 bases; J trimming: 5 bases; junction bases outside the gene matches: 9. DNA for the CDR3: TGCGCCAGCAGCCCCGACAGGGTCGGCGACGAGCAGTACTTC. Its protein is CASSPDRVGDEQYF.

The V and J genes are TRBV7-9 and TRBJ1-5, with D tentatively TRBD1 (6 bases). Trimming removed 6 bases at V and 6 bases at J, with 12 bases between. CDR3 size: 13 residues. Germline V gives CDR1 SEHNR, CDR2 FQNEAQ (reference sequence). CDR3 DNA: TGTGCCAGCAGACCTACAGGGATTCAGCCCCAGCATTTT. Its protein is CASRPTGIQPQHF.

In DNA, the CDR3 is TGTGCCAGCAGCTTCTCCAGGGGCGCGTCGGCTTTCTTT. Translating gives CASSFSRGASAFF. The chain links TRBV11-3 to TRBJ1-1; the D gene is possibly TRBD1 (6 bases). Germline CDR1 and CDR2: SGHNT and YENEEA. The CDR3 loop spans 13 amino acids. Trimming left V 3 bases short and J 11 bases short, with 16 bases between.

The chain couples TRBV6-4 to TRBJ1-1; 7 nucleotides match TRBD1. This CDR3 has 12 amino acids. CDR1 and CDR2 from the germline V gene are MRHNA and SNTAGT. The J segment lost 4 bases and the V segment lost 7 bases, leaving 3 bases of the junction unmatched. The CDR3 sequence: CASKRGLTEAFF. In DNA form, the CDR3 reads TGTGCCAGCAAGAGGGGGCTCACTGAAGCTTTCTTT.

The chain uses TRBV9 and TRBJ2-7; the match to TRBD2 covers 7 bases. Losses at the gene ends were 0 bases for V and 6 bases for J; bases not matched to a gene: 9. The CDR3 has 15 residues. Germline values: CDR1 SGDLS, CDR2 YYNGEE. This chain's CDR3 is CASSVDSSGAVEQYF. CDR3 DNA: TGTGCCAGCAGCGTAGATTCCAGCGGGGCTGTCGAGCAGTACTTC.

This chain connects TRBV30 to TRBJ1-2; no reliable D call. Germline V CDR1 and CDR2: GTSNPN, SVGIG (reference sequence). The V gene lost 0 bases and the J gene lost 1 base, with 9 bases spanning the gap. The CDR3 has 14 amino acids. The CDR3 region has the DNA TGTGCCTGGAGTGTCAGGCTGATTAACTATGGCTACACCTTC. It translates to CAWSVRLINYGYTF. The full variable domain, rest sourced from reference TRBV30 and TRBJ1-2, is SQTIHQWPATLVQPVGSPLSLECTVEGTSNPNLYWYRQAAGRGLQLLFYSVGIGQISSEVPQNLSASRPQDRQFILSSKKLLLSDSGFYLCAWSVRLINYGYTFGSGTRLTVV.

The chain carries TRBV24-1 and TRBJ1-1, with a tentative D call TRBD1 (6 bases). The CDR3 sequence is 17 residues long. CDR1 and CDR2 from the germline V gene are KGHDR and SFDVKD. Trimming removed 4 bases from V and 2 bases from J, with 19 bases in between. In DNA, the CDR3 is TGTGCCACCAGTGAAAAAATCGGACAGCTACCAAACACTGAAGCTTTCTTT. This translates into CATSEKIGQLPNTEAFF.

The DNA of the CDR3 is TGCGCCAGCAGCCAAGGTGACAGGGACGCGGAAAAACTGTTTTTT. Protein sequence: CASSQGDRDAEKLFF. This chain joins TRBV4-3 and TRBJ1-4; 7 bases match TRBD1. V shed 1 base and J 8 bases; nucleotides not matched to a gene: 7. Germline-derived CDR1 and CDR2 are LGHNA and YSLEER. The CDR3 is 15 amino acids.

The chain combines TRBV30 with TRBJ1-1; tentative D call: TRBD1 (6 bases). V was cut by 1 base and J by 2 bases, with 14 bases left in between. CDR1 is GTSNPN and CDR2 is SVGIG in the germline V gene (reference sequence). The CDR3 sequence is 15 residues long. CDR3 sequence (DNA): TGTGCCTGGAGTGGACAGGCTCTATTAAACACTGAAGCTTTCTTT. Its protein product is CAWSGQALLNTEAFF.

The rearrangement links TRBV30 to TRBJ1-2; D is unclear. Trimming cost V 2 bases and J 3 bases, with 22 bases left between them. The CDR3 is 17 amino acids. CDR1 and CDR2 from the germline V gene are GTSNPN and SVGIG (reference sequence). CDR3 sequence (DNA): TGTGCCTGGAGTATTCCGGGGAGAAATGCCGGACACTATGGCTACACCTTC. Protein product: CAWSIPGRNAGHYGYTF.

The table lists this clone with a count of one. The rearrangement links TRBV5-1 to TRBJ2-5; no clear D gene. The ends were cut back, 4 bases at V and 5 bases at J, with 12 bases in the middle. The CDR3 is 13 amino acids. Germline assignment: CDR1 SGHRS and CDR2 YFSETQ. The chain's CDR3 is CASSQEVAETQYF. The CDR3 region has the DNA TGCGCCAGCAGCCAGGAAGTGGCGGAGACCCAGTACTTC.